This TCR beta chain was sequenced in a study of STAT5B mutations in CD4+ large granular lymphocyte leukemia. Concerning this clone: Its matching antigen is unknown.

Measured with immunoSEQ multiplex PCR; TCRdb has only the in-frame clones, and not every one. The profile covers fewer than 40,000 clones, with around 80% appearing a single time and about 6.6% taken by the ten largest. Broader study findings: TRBV06-family usage was enriched in top patient clones (8/27) versus controls (2/35).

This CDR3 is 13 amino acids long. The germline CDR1 and CDR2 sequences are ENHRY and SYGVKD. V lost 2 bases, J lost 4 bases, and 5 bases lay in between. Material: CD4+ T cells from blood buffy coats. This receptor was taken from a human donor in good health. The chain has TRBV10-3 and TRBJ2-2; D is ambiguous. The CDR3 sequence is CAISEGVTGELFF. The CDR3 coding sequence is TGTGCCATCAGTGAGGGAGTCACCGGGGAGCTGTTTTTT.